This TCR beta chain was retrieved from a study of cytomegalovirus exposure and HLA in healthy donors. The PCR made use of 60 Vbeta and 13 Jbeta primers. Profiling relied on immunoSEQ multiplex PCR, and the TCRdb table lists in-frame clones only, not all of them. This sample has 200,000 to 250,000 clones; 82% occur once, and the top ten carry 5% to 6%. The V gene lost 4 bases and the J gene lost 0 bases, with 19 bases spanning the gap. The CDR3 runs to 17 residues. CDR1 SGHDT and CDR2 YYEEEE come from the germline V gene. Sequenced input: PBMCs. This chain joins TRBV5-6 and TRBJ1-1; D is unresolved. The sequence came from a woman aged 40-49 years in good health and CMV-seropositive. The CDR3 protein is CASSALLEAVMNTEAFF. For the CDR3, the DNA is TGTGCCAGCAGCGCGCTGTTGGAGGCCGTCATGAACACTGAAGCTTTCTTT.